This T cell receptor beta chain was recorded in a study of blood T cells in healthy people across ages (dated by TCRdb to between 2014 and 2017). Broadly, across the study: Template switching captured roughly one uniquely barcoded TCR beta cDNA molecule per two T cells in model experiments. Using deep sequencing normalized with unique cDNA molecular identifiers, the study measured how TCR beta repertoire diversity changes with age. The donors were divided into four age groups: young (average approximately 15 years), middle-aged (approximately 39), aged (approximately 64) and long-lived (roughly 88). Donors of different ages were randomly distributed across sequencing lanes to avoid experimental bias. Using the same blood draw, the study looked at two additional independent replicas of 1 million unique cDNA reads for two donors, one aged 18 to 30 and the other aged 80 or older. Overall study outcomes, separate from this receptor: Because donor CMV infection status was unknown, age-related changes in expanded clonotypes were potentially confounded. Conclusive comparison of naive and antigen-experienced compartments was prevented by the profiling of bulk unsorted PBMCs. Estimates of total diversity based on one million sequenced T cells were regarded as lower bounds and as underestimates. Observed TCR beta diversity per million T cells fell roughly linearly with age, and a significant reduction was already apparent by age about 36. A strong correlation was found between observed TCR beta diversity and the percentage of naive T cells measured by flow cytometry. The long-lived group showed more naive CD4+ T cells, fewer expanded clones and increased TCR diversity than the aged group, suggesting age selection.

Details on this clonotype: Its antigen is still unknown. Base-call qualities are not available, and no considerably larger clone is one nucleotide away.

V is reduced by 0 bases and J by 9 bases, leaving a spacing of 9 bases between them. The germline V gene (reference sequence) provides CDR1 LNHNV and CDR2 YYDKDF. From cysteine to phenylalanine, the CDR3 is 12 amino acids long. Of all the DNA, just the CDR3 is kept, 36 bases in frame from base 1. Library preparation employed 5' RACE. The listed sequencing device is Illumina HiSeq 2500. A second PCR of about 6 to 12 cycles was performed with a sample-barcoded 5' primer and a J-beta primer mix. A template-switch 5' adaptor carrying 12 random nucleotides introduced a unique molecular identifier onto each TCR beta cDNA molecule. Each sample yielded at least 3 million CDR3-containing paired-end reads. The Mint cDNA synthesis kit, primed by a TRBC-specific oligonucleotide, was used to synthesize first-strand cDNA from all RNA. After uracil-DNA glycosylase treatment, a first 18-cycle PCR used universal primers M1SS and BC2_uni_R on all cDNA. The original pipeline was this. Normalization of each sample was performed by random selection of 1 million high-quality reads, each carrying a distinct molecular identifier. Reads sharing molecular identifiers were discarded rather than binned into consensus sequences. MiTCR, with a Q25 quality threshold and the strictest error-elimination algorithm, was used for CDR3 identification, clonotype clustering and error correction. Lower-bound total TCR beta diversity was estimated with a nonparametric unseen species model using Euler transformation. TCRdb trimmed the raw reads at Q25, called clones with MiXCR and kept productive beta chains. CDR3 protein duplicates are merged, each entry listing the most common genes and DNA. TCRdb, not the original authors, processed these V and J calls. Counted in this sample were about 600,000 distinct CDR3 sequences; under 55% of them appeared once. The leading ten clones occupy approximately 25% of the sample.

Systemically healthy Caucasian individuals from Russia, some 40 in total and aged about 6 to 90 years, were included as donors. Each donor gave about 11 milliliters of peripheral blood, drawn into EDTA-treated Vacutainer tubes. PBMCs were isolated by Ficoll-Paque density-gradient centrifugation, with at least 6 million obtained per sample. Trizol reagent was used to extract total RNA from the PBMCs, yielding at least 6 micrograms per sample. For every donor, an aliquot of PBMCs went through flow cytometry to measure the percentages of naive CD45RAhigh/CD27high T cells. The chain couples TRBV15 to TRBJ2-7, with the D gene uncertain. Sequencing used blood. The clonotype originates from a man older than 75 in good health. The CDR3 reads CATSRDQRLQYF. The nucleotide sequence reads TGTGCCACCAGCAGAGATCAGAGATTGCAGTACTTC.